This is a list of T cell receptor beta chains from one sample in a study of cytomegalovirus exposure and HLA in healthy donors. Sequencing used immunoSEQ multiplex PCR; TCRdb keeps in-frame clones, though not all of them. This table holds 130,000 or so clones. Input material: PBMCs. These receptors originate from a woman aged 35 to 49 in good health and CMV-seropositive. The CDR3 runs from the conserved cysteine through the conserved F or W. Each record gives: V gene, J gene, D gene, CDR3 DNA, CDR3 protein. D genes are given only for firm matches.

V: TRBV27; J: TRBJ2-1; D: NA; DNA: TGTGCCAGCAGCCTCAATAGCGGTTACAATGAGCAGTTCTTC; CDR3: CASSLNSGYNEQFF
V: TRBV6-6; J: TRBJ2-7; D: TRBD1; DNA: TGTGCCAGCGCTGAGACAGGGATGAGCTCCTACGAGCAGTACTTC; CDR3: CASAETGMSSYEQYF
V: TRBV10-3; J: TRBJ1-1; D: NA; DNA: TGTGCCATCAGTGACTTGGGGGGTTGGCGCACTGAAGCTTTCTTT; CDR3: CAISDLGGWRTEAFF
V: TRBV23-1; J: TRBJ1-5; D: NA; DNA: TGCGCCAGCACTCAGGACAGCAGCAATCAGTCCCAGCATTTT; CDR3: CASTQDSSNQSQHF
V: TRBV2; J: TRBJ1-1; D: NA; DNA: TGTGCCAGCACCATCCGGGGGGCCCGGAGCACTGAAGCTTTCTTT; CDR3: CASTIRGARSTEAFF
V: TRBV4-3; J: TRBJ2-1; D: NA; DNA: TGCGCCAGCAGCCAAGATGGGGGACTTCGGATGGGTGAGCAGTTCTTC; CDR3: CASSQDGGLRMGEQFF
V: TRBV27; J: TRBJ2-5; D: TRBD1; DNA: TGTGCCAGCAGTTTATGGGACAGGGGCTACGAGACCCAGTACTTC; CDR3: CASSLWDRGYETQYF
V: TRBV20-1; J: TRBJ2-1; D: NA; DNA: TGCAGTGCTAGAAACCGGGATGAGCAGTTCTTC; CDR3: CSARNRDEQFF
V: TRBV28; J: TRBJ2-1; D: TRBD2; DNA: TGTGCCAGCAGTCCCCAGGAGGGAGGGCGGGGTGAGCAGTTCTTC; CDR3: CASSPQEGGRGEQFF
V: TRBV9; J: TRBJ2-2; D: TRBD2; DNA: TGTGCCAGCAGCGTAGCCGCGGGGGGGAACACCGGGGAGCTGTTTTTT; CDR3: CASSVAAGGNTGELFF
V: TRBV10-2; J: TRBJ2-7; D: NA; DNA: TGCGCCAGCAGCTCGGGGGAGTACGAGCAGTACTTC; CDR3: CASSSGEYEQYF
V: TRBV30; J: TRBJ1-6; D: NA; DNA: TGTGCCTGGAGCGGGACACCGAAAAATTCACCCCTCCACTTT; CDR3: CAWSGTPKNSPLHF
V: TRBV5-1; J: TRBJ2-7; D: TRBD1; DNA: TGCGCCAGCAGCTTGGAAGGGGGCAACGCCGGCGAGCAGTACTTC; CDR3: CASSLEGGNAGEQYF
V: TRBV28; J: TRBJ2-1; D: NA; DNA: TGTGCCAGCAGTTTAGCGATAAATGAGCAGTTCTTC; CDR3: CASSLAINEQFF
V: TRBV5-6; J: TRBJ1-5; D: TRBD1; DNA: TGTGCCAGCAGCTTGGCGGGCAGGGGGCTTAATCAGCCCCAGCATTTT; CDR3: CASSLAGRGLNQPQHF
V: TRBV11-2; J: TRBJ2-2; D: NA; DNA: TGTGCCAGCAGCCCTAGGCTAGGTACCACCGGGGAGCTGTTTTTT; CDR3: CASSPRLGTTGELFF
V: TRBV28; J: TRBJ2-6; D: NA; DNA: TGTGCCACCCTATATTCTGGGGCCAACGTCCTGACTTTC; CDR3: CATLYSGANVLTF
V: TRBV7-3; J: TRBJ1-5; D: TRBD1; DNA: TGTGCCAGCAGCTTGGGTAGGCAGGGGACAGATCAGCCCCAGCATTTT; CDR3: CASSLGRQGTDQPQHF
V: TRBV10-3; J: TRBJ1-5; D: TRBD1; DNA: TGTGCCATCAGTGAGTCGGAGGACAGGGGGCAAGGGCAGCCCCAGCATTTT; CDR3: CAISESEDRGQGQPQHF
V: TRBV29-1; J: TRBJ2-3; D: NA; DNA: TGCAGCGCCGGAGTTACAGATACGCAGTATTTT; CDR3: CSAGVTDTQYF
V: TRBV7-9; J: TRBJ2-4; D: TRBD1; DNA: TGTGCCAGCAGCCCGGACAGGGTACTAGCCAAAAACATTCAGTACTTC; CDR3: CASSPDRVLAKNIQYF
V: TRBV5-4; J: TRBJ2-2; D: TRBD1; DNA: TGTGCCAGCAGCCCCGGACAGGGCGTGAGCACCGGGGAGCTGTTTTTT; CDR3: CASSPGQGVSTGELFF
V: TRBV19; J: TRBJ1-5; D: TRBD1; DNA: TGTGCCAGTAGTATAACAGTACCGACAGGGAGATATTTTCAGCCCCAGCATTTT; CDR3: CASSITVPTGRYFQPQHF
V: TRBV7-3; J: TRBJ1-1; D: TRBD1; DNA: TGTGCCAGCAGCTCCCTGGGACAGGGGACTGAAGCTTTCTTT; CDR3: CASSSLGQGTEAFF
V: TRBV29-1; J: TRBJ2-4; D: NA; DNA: TGCAGCGTTGACGCGGAGGGAGCCAAAAACATTCAGTACTTC; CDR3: CSVDAEGAKNIQYF
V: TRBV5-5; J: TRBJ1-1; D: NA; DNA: TGTAGCCGGGATGAAGCTTTCTTT; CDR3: CSRDEAFF
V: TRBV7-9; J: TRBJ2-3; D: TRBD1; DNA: TGTGCCAGCAGCTTTTCGGGACAGGGTCGAACAGATACGCAGTATTTT; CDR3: CASSFSGQGRTDTQYF
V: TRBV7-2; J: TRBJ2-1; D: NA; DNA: TGTGCCAGCAGCCGAATGGGGCCTACAACTTCGCTTGGACGCAATGAGCAGTTCTTC; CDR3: CASSRMGPTTSLGRNEQFF
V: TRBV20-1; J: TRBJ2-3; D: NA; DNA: TGCAGTGTCGAGCGGACAGATACGCAGTATTTT; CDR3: CSVERTDTQYF
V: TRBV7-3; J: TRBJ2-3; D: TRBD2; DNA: TGTGCCAGCAGCTTAGGAGCGGGAGTGGGGATTAGCACAGATACGCAGTATTTT; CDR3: CASSLGAGVGISTDTQYF
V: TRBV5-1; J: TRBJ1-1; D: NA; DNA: TGCGCCAGCAGCTTGGATACAGGGAGTATAGTGTGGGACACTGAAGCTTTCTTT; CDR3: CASSLDTGSIVWDTEAFF
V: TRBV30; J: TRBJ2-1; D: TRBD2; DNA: TGTGCCTGTACGTCCTTTGGGACTAGCGGGAATTTTGAGCAGTTCTTC; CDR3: CACTSFGTSGNFEQFF
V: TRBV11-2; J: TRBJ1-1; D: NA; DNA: TGTGCCAGCAGCTTAGGCGGGTTTGAAGCTTTCTTT; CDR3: CASSLGGFEAFF
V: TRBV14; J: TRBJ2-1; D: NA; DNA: TGTGCCAGCAGCCCCAATAAAAGGGGCCCTAACAATGAGCAGTTCTTC; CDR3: CASSPNKRGPNNEQFF
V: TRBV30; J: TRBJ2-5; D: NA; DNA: TGTGCCTGGAGTGTAACCGGGAGTGGCGAGACCCAGTACTTC; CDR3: CAWSVTGSGETQYF
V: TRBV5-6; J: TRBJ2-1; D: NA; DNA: TGTGCCAGCAGCCCACTGACCGGGGGTGAGGTTATTAGTGAGCAGTTCTTC; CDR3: CASSPLTGGEVISEQFF
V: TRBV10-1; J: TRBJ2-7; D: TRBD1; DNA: TGCGCCAGCAGTGATCGCTTACAGGGGGATAGGTACGAGCAGTACTTC; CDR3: CASSDRLQGDRYEQYF
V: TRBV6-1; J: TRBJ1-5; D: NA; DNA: TGTGCCAGCAGTGAAGCGCTTCTGGCGCAGGGAGGGCGGCAGCCCCAGCATTTT; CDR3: CASSEALLAQGGRQPQHF
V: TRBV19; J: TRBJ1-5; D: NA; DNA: TGTGCCAGTCGCGGGGGGTATAGCAATCAGCCCCAGCATTTT; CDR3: CASRGGYSNQPQHF
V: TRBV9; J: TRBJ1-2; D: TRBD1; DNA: TGTGCCAGCAGCGGCGACAGGGACTATGGCTACACCTTC; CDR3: CASSGDRDYGYTF
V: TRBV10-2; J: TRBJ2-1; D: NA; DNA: TGCGCCAGCACAGGGTACAATGAGCAGTTCTTC; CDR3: CASTGYNEQFF
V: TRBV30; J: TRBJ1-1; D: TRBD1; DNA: TGTGCCTGGAGTGGCCGGGACAGAAAAGCTTTCTTT; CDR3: CAWSGRDRKAFF
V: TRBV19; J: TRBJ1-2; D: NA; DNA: TGTGCCAGTACTCAATATAGGGGTAAGGGAGGAGGCTACACCTTC; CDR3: CASTQYRGKGGGYTF
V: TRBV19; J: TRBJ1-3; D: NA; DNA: TGTGCCAGTAGTATAGGCAGCTCTGGAAACACCATATATTTT; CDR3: CASSIGSSGNTIYF
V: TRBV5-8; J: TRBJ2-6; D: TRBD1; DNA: TGTGCCAGCAGCGTTTCCCGGGACAGGGTTTCTGGAGGGGCCAACGTCCTGACTTTC; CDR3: CASSVSRDRVSGGANVLTF